This T cell receptor beta chain was retrieved from a study of T cells after somatic rescue of genetic block. Measured with immunoSEQ multiplex PCR; TCRdb has only the in-frame clones, and not every one. The sample holds about 14,000 clones; over 70% are singletons and the top ten take about 14%. From germline, CDR1 is SEHNR and CDR2 FQNEAQ (reference sequence). The CDR3 is made up of 12 amino acids. V dropped 0 bases and J dropped 4 bases, with 4 bases sitting between them. This sequence was found in a boy younger than 18. Sequencing used peripheral blood mononuclear cells (PBMCs). The gene calls are TRBV7-9 and TRBJ2-7; unclear D gene. Here the CDR3 reads CASSLAFYEQYF. The CDR3 region has the DNA TGTGCCAGCAGCTTAGCCTTTTACGAGCAGTACTTC.